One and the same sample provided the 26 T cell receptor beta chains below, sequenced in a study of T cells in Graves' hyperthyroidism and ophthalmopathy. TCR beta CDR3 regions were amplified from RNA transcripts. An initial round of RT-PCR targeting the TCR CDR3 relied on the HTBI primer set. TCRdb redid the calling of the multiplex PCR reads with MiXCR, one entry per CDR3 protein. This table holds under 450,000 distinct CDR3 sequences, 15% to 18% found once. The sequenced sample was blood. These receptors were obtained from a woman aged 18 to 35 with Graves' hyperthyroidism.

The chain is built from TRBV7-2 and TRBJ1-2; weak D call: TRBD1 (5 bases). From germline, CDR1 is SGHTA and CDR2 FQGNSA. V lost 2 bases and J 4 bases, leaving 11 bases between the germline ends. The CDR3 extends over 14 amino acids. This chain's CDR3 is CASSLQKGSYGYTF. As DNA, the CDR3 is TGTGCCAGCAGCTTACAGAAGGGGTCCTATGGCTACACCTTC.

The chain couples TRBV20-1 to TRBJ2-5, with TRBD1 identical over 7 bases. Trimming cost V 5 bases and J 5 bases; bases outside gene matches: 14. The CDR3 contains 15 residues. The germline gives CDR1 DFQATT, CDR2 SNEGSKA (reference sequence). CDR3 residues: CSAPNRQGLGETQYF. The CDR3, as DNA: TGCAGTGCTCCCAACCGACAGGGTCTCGGGGAGACCCAGTACTTC.

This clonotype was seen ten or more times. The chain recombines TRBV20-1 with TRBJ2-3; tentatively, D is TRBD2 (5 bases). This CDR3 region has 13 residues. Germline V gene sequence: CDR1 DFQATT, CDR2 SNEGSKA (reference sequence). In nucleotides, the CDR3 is TGCACCCGGACTGAACTAAACACAGATACGCAGTATTTT. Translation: CTRTELNTDTQYF.

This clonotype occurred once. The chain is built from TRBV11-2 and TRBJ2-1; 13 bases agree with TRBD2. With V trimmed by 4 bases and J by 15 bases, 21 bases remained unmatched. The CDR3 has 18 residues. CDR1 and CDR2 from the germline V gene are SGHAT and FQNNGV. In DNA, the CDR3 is TGTGCCAGCAGCTCCCAAAGGGGCGACCCGGGACTAGCGGGAAAGACGTTCTTC. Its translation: CASSSQRGDPGLAGKTFF.

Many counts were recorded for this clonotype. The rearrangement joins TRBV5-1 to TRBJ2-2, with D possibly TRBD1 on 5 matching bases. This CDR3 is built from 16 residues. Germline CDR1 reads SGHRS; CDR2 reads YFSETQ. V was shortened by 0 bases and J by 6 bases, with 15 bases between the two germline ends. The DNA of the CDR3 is TGCGCCAGCAGCTTGGCCGTCTACAGGACCTCCGGGGAGCTGTTTTTT. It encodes CASSLAVYRTSGELFF. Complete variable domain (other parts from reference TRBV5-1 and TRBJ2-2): KAGVTQTPRYLIKTRGQQVTLSCSPISGHRSVSWYQQTPGQGLQFLFEYFSETQRNKGNFPGRFSGRQFSNSRSEMNVSTLELGDSALYLCASSLAVYRTSGELFFGEGSRLTVL.

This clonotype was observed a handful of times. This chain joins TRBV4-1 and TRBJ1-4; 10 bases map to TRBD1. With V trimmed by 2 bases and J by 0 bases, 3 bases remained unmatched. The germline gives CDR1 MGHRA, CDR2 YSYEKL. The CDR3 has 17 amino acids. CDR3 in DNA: TGCGCCAGCAGCCAAACGGGACAGGGGCCAACTAATGAAAAACTGTTTTTT. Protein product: CASSQTGQGPTNEKLFF.

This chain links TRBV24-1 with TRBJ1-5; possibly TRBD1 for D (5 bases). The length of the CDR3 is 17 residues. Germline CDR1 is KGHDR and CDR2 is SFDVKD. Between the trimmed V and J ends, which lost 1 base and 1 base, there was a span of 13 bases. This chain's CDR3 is CATSDFRRGGSNQPQHF. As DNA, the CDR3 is TGTGCCACCAGTGATTTTCGGCGGGGGGGAAGCAATCAGCCCCAGCATTTT.

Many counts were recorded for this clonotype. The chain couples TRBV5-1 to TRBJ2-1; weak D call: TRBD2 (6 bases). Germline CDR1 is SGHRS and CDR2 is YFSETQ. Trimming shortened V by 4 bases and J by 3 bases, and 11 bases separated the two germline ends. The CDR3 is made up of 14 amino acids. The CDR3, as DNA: TGCGCCAGCAGCCGACTAGAATTCTACAATGAGCAGTTCTTC. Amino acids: CASSRLEFYNEQFF.

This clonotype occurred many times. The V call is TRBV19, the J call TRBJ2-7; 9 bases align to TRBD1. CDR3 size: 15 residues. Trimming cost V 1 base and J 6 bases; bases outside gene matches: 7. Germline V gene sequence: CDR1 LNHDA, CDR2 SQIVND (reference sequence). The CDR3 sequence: CASSIGGQGGGEQYF. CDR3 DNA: TGTGCCAGTAGTATAGGGGGACAGGGTGGTGGCGAGCAGTACTTC.

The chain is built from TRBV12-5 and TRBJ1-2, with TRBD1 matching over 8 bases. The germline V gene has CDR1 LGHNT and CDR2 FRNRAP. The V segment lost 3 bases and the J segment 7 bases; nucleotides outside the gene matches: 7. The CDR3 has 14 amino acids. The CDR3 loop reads CASGLGQGAFGYTF. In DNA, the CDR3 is TGTGCTAGTGGTTTAGGGCAGGGGGCGTTTGGCTACACCTTC.

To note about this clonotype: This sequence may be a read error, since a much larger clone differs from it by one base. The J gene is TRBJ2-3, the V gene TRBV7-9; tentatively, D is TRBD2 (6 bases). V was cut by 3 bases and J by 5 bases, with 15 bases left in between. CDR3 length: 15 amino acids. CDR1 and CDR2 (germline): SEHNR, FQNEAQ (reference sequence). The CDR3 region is CASSFAGTAQDTQYF. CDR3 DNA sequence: TGTGCCAGCAGCTTTGCGGGAACAGCTCAAGATACGCAGTATTTT.

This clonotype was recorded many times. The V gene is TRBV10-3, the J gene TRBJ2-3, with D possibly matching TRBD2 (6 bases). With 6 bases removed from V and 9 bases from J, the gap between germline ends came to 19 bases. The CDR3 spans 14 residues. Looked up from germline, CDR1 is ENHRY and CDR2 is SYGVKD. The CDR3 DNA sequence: TGTGCCATCAGCCTGGGACTCTGGGTGGAGACGCAGTATTTT. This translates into CAISLGLWVETQYF.

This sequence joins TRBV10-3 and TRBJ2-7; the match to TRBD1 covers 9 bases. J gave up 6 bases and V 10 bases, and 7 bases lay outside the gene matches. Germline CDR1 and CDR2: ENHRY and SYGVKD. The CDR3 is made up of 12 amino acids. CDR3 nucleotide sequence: TGTGCCACCGACAGGGGACAGGGCGAGCAGTACTTC. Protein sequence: CATDRGQGEQYF.

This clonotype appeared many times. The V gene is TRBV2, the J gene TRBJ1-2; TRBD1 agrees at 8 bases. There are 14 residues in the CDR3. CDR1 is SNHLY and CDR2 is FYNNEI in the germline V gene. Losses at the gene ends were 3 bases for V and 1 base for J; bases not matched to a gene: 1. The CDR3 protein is CASSDRGRNYGYTF. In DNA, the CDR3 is TGTGCCAGCAGTGACAGGGGGCGTAACTATGGCTACACCTTC. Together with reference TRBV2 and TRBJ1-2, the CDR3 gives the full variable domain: EPEVTQTPSHQVTQMGQEVILRCVPISNHLYFYWYRQILGQKVEFLVSFYNNEISEKSEIFDDQFSVERPDGSNFTLKIRSTKLEDSAMYFCASSDRGRNYGYTFGSGTRLTVV.

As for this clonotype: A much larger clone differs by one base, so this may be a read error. The DNA for the CDR3 is TGTGCCAGCAGTTTGTGCCGACAAGGGCGTACGTTGAGCTCTGGAAACACCATATATTTT. Protein: CASSLCRQGRTLSSGNTIYF. The chain combines TRBV12-3 or TRBV12-4 with TRBJ1-3, with D unclear. V was cut by 3 bases and J by 0 bases, with 24 bases left in between. The CDR3 has 20 residues.

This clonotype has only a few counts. The CDR3: CASSRPEGAGTEAFF. CDR3 sequence (DNA): TGTGCCAGCAGCCGACCGGAGGGGGCGGGCACTGAAGCTTTCTTT. The gene calls are TRBV5-6 and TRBJ1-1, with 7 bases lining up with TRBD1. V shed 4 bases, J shed 4 bases, and the junction held 10 bases outside the gene matches. The CDR3 runs to 15 residues. Looked up from germline, CDR1 is SGHDT and CDR2 is YYEEEE.

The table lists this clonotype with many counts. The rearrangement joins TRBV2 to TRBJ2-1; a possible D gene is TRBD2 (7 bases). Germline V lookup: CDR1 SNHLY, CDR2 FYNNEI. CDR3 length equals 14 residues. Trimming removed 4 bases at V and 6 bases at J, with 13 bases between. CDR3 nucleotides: TGTGCCAGCAGTGCTACAAGGGGGGGCAATGAGCAGTTCTTC. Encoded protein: CASSATRGGNEQFF. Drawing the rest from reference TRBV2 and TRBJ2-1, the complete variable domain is EPEVTQTPSHQVTQMGQEVILRCVPISNHLYFYWYRQILGQKVEFLVSFYNNEISEKSEIFDDQFSVERPDGSNFTLKIRSTKLEDSAMYFCASSATRGGNEQFFGPGTRLTVL.

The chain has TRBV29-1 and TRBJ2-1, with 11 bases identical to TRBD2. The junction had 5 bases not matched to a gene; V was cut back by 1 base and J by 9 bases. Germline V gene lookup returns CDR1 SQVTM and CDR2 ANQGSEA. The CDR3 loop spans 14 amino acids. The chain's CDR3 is CSVEGLAGSGEQFF. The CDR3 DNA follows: TGCAGCGTTGAAGGACTAGCGGGGTCCGGTGAGCAGTTCTTC.

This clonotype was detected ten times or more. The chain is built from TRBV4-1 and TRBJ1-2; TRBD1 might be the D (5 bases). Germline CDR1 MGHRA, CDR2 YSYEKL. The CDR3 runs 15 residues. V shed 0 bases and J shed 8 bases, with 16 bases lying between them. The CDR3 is CASSQEGHRRYGYTF. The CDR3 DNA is TGCGCCAGCAGCCAAGAAGGGCACAGGCGATACGGCTACACCTTC.

As DNA, the CDR3 is TGTGCCAGTAGTATAGCAAGCGAGACCCAGTACTTC. Protein sequence: CASSIASETQYF. This rearrangement joins TRBV19 to TRBJ2-5, with D uncertain. Trimming removed 1 base at V and 5 bases at J, with 5 bases between. The germline V gene has CDR1 LNHDA and CDR2 SQIVND (reference sequence). This CDR3 spans 12 amino acids. The entire variable domain, with the rest obtained from reference TRBV19 and TRBJ2-5, is as follows: DGGITQSPKYLFRKEGQNVTLSCEQNLNHDAMYWYRQDPGQGLRLIYYSQIVNDFQKGDIAEGYSVSREKKESFPLTVTSAQKNPTAFYLCASSIASETQYFGPGTRLLVL.

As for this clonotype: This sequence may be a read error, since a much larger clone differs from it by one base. The DNA of the CDR3 is TGTGCCAGCAGCCAACTTAGTAGCGTCTACGAGCAGTTCTTC. It specifies CASSQLSSVYEQFF. V is TRBV3-1 and J is TRBJ2-7; D is perhaps TRBD2 (5 bases). TRBJ2-1 explains the end of the DNA better; the J call may be wrong. Germline CDR1 LGHDT, CDR2 YNNKEL (reference sequence). CDR3 length equals 14 residues.

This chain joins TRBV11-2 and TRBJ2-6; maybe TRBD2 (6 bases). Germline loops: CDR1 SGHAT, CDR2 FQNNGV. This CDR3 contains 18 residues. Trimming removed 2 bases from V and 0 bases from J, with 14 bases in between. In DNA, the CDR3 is TGTGCCAGCAGCTTAAGTTCCGCGGGGAACTCTGGGGCCAACGTCCTGACTTTC. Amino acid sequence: CASSLSSAGNSGANVLTF.

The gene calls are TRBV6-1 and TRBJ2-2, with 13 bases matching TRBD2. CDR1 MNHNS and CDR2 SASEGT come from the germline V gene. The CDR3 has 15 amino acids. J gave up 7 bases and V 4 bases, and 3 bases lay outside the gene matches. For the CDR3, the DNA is TGTGCCAGCAGTGGGACTAGCGGGAGAAGCGGGGAGCTGTTTTTT. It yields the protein CASSGTSGRSGELFF.

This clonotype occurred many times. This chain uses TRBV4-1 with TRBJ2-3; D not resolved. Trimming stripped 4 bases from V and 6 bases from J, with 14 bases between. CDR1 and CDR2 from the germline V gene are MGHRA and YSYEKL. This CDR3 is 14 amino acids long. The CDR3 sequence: CASSPLVTGDTQYF. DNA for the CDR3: TGCGCCAGCAGCCCCCTAGTAACTGGCGATACGCAGTATTTT.

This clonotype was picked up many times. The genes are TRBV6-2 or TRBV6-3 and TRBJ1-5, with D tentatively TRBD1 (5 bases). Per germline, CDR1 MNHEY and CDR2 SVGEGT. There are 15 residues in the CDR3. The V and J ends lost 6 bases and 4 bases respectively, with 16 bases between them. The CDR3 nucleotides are TGTGCCAGCAGAGCTTCTAGGGGCGGGAATCAGCCCCAGCATTTT. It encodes CASRASRGGNQPQHF.

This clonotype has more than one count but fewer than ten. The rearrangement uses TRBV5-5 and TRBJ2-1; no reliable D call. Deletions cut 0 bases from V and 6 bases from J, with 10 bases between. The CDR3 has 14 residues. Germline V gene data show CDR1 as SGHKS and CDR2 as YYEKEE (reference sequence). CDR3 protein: CASSLGPGLNEQFF. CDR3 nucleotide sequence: TGTGCCAGCAGCTTGGGCCCGGGCCTCAATGAGCAGTTCTTC.